This TCR beta chain was sequenced in a study of Ad26.COV2.S vaccination and SARS-CoV-2 variants (dated by TCRdb to about 2021). Looking at the study overall: Donors in the vaccine arm were drawn from COV1001, a multicentre, randomized, double-blind, placebo-controlled phase I-IIa trial testing Ad26.COV2.S in healthy adults. Ad26.COV2.S was administered intramuscularly at a dose of 5x10^10 or 1x10^11 viral particles, either as one shot or as two shots given 56 days apart. Sequencing of the TCRbeta repertoire served to evaluate the specificity and breadth of SARS-CoV-2-reactive T cell receptors following Ad26.COV2.S vaccination. A total of about 30 samples were included in the TCR-sequenced set, comprising 19 Ad26.COV2.S vaccine recipients, 5 placebo recipients and 8 SARS-CoV-2 convalescent individuals. Trial participants were randomized into five groups of five: low-dose or high-dose Ad26.COV2.S given once or twice, or placebo on both occasions. Blinding of investigators to trial group allocation was maintained during experiments and outcome assessment. General findings and caveats noted by the study authors: The authors noted that total T cell responses may have been underestimated by the TCR breadth and depth analyses. Higher spike-specific TCR breadth was observed in Ad26.COV2.S recipients than in placebo recipients (P = 0.0014). Comparable non-spike TCR breadth was observed between vaccine and placebo recipients, consistent with only spike being contained in the vaccine. The study was not powered to compare responses between vaccine doses or regimens. After vaccination, spike-specific CD8+ and CD4+ T cell responses were reported to show substantial breadth.

As regards this clone: This clone's antigen is unknown. Per-nucleotide qualities are absent, and no much larger clonotype sits a single base away.

The immunoSEQ Assay was used to sequence TCRbeta CDR3 regions. After extraction, genomic DNA underwent amplification by bias-controlled multiplex PCR, followed by high-throughput sequencing. The authors' analysis ran thus. To quantify the absolute abundance of each unique TCRbeta CDR3 region, sequences were collapsed and filtered. T cell fraction was estimated by normalizing TCRbeta template counts to usable DNA, with usable DNA measured through amplification of reference genes found in all nucleated cells. Repertoire TCRs were annotated as SARS-CoV-2-specific when V gene, CDR3 amino acid sequence and J gene were exactly matched to a known reactive TCR set. The reference SARS-CoV-2 TCR set was obtained from MIRA and was filtered for enrichment in COVID-19-positive ImmuneCODE repertoires, whereby public or cross-reactive TCRs were removed. Using the MIRA antigens, annotated TCRs were further analysed by specific ORF or by position within an ORF. Breadth was defined as the number of annotated unique rearrangements divided by the total number of unique productive rearrangements, and depth was defined as the summed frequency of the annotated unique rearrangements. Group comparisons of TCR breadth used two-sided Wilcoxon rank-sum tests. TCRdb's version of the immuneACCESS table is confined to in-frame rearrangements and falls short of the full clone set. An unresolved V gene accounts for under half of the shortfall where checked; the remainder is of unknown origin. V and J calls and clone size are copied from that table; D and trimming were computed from the DNA. This sample lists roughly 250,000 clones; around nine tenths were detected once. The top ten constitute roughly 3% of the sample.

The meaning of the sample's treatment or condition label: some 20 received Ad26.COV2.S at low or high dose, single or two shots; roughly five received placebo; per-sample allocation not given. Repertoires of vaccine and placebo recipients were sequenced from samples collected on day 63 after the first injection. Cohort 1b enrolled around 23 adults aged 18-55 years at a single site in Boston, USA, between 29 July and 7 August 2020. Ad26.COV2.S was a replication-incompetent adenovirus type 26 vector that expressed a prefusion-stabilized SARS-CoV-2 spike protein derived from the original Wuhan strain. V drops 4 bases and J drops 6 bases, leaving 9 bases in between. The CDR3 covers 12 residues, taking in both the cysteine and the phenylalanine. The kept DNA is CDR3 alone, 36 bases in frame from the first base. CDR1 and CDR2 are read off the germline V gene (reference sequence) as SEHNR and FQNEAQ.

The receptor chain draws on TRBV7-9 and TRBJ1-2; matching of 5 bases hints at TRBD1 as the D gene. The sequence came from a person aged 18-60 years who received the Ad26.COV2.S COVID-19 vaccine or a placebo. The input for sequencing was peripheral blood, taken in a trial of Ad26.COV2.S vaccine versus placebo. The DNA sequence is as follows: TGTGCCAGCAGCTCTTCAGGGCATGGCTACACCTTC. Its product reads: CASSSSGHGYTF.